Listed below are T cell receptor beta chains from one sample, sequenced in a study of T cell changes during pregnancy in multiple sclerosis. The assay was immunoSEQ multiplex PCR, and TCRdb's table has in-frame clones only and misses some. The table includes more than 55,000 clones, about 89% detected once. Sequencing used peripheral blood, obtained in the second trimester of pregnancy. These receptors originate from a female donor with multiple sclerosis, enrolled in a pregnancy study. Each CDR3 is given with its conserved first and last residue. D genes are given only for firm matches. The size field is filled for only some rows; it gives once, few, many or a size class.

d_gene	v_gene	abundance	j_gene	len	CDR3aa	CDR3nt
NA	TRBV4-2	NA	TRBJ1-3	16	CASSQETSTGGNTIYF	TGTGCCAGCAGCCAAGAAACATCCACGGGTGGAAACACCATATATTTT
TRBD2	TRBV10-2	NA	TRBJ2-7	12	CASRPGLAGEYF	TGCGCCAGCCGACCGGGACTAGCGGGAGAGTACTTC
NA	TRBV5-8	NA	TRBJ2-7	15	CASSFTATGTIEQYF	TGTGCCAGCAGCTTCACGGCAACAGGGACCATCGAGCAGTACTTC
TRBD1	TRBV6-5	NA	TRBJ1-2	14	CASSGGTGGYGYTF	TGTGCCAGCAGTGGAGGGACAGGCGGCTATGGCTACACCTTC
NA	TRBV18	NA	TRBJ2-7	14	CASSPQGNTYEQYF	TGTGCCAGCTCACCTCAGGGGAACACTTACGAGCAGTACTTC
NA	TRBV9	NA	TRBJ2-1	15	CASSASSGGGNEQFF	TGTGCCAGCAGCGCCTCTAGCGGAGGGGGCAATGAGCAGTTCTTC
NA	TRBV7-9	few	TRBJ1-2	13	CASSLGTIYGYTF	TGTGCCAGCAGCTTAGGGACTATCTATGGCTACACCTTC
TRBD1	TRBV6-4	few	TRBJ2-7	15	CASSAETGGSYEQYF	TGTGCCAGCAGTGCCGAGACAGGGGGCAGCTACGAGCAGTACTTC
TRBD1	TRBV9	NA	TRBJ1-1	17	CASSERTGGAWNTEAFF	TGTGCCAGCAGCGAGCGGACAGGGGGCGCTTGGAACACTGAAGCTTTCTTT
TRBD1	TRBV2	NA	TRBJ1-2	14	CASTIGQGGYGYTF	TGTGCCAGCACCATCGGACAGGGAGGGTATGGCTACACCTTC
TRBD1	TRBV19	NA	TRBJ2-7	15	CASTPGTGGSYEQYF	TGTGCCAGCACTCCCGGGACAGGGGGTTCCTACGAGCAGTACTTC
NA	TRBV19	NA	TRBJ1-5	15	CASSQPSGAAQPQHF	TGTGCCAGTAGTCAACCATCAGGGGCGGCTCAGCCCCAGCATTTT
NA	TRBV5-1	NA	TRBJ2-1	17	CASSFVRAHSMSNEQFF	TGCGCCAGCAGCTTTGTCCGCGCCCACAGCATGAGCAATGAGCAGTTCTTC
TRBD2	TRBV15	NA	TRBJ2-1	15	CATSRVGTTYNEQFF	TGTGCCACCAGCAGAGTCGGGACTACATACAATGAGCAGTTCTTC
NA	TRBV6-5	NA	TRBJ1-1	15	CASSYSQWPRPEAFF	TGTGCCAGCAGTTACTCACAGTGGCCCAGGCCTGAAGCTTTCTTT
NA	TRBV19	NA	TRBJ1-2	15	CASSTPGRGVYGYTF	TGTGCCAGTAGTACCCCGGGGCGGGGCGTATATGGCTACACCTTC
NA	TRBV5-1	once	TRBJ2-7	14	CASRVGGSSYEQYF	TGCGCCAGCCGGGTCGGTGGCAGCTCCTACGAGCAGTACTTC
TRBD1	TRBV7-9	NA	TRBJ1-4	16	CASSLADRGVNEKLFF	TGTGCCAGCAGCTTAGCGGACAGGGGCGTCAATGAAAAACTGTTTTTT
NA	TRBV14	once	TRBJ1-2	12	CASSLWGDGYTF	TGTGCCAGCAGCCTTTGGGGGGATGGCTACACCTTC
TRBD1	TRBV10-3	NA	TRBJ2-7	13	CAMAGQVTYEQYF	TGTGCCATGGCGGGACAGGTCACCTACGAGCAGTACTTC
TRBD1	TRBV6-5	NA	TRBJ1-1	12	CASSHGQGEAFF	TGTGCCAGCAGCCATGGACAGGGGGAAGCTTTCTTT